The clone carrying this TCR beta chain appeared a few times. Its antigen is unidentified. These data are taken from a study of cytomegalovirus exposure and HLA in healthy donors. The study, taken as a whole, reports: Upon later analysis, TCR association rates were observed to vary by HLA locus, being highest for DRB1 and lowest for HLA-C.

The PCR had 60 Vbeta and 13 Jbeta primers. Here immunoSEQ multiplex PCR was the method, and the copy in TCRdb shows in-frame clones only, minus some. This sample has roughly 77,000 clones, with 72% found just once. The CDR3 has 18 amino acids. V was pared by 0 bases and J by 2 bases, with 10 bases of the junction left unmatched. Germline loops: CDR1 SGDLS, CDR2 YYNGEE. The TCR sequence derives from a middle-aged woman in good health and CMV-seropositive. The chain employs TRBV9 and TRBJ2-1, with 8 bases fitting TRBD1. The specimen was PBMCs. The CDR3 here is CASSVVSGGRGAYNEQFF. The DNA for the CDR3 is TGTGCCAGCAGCGTAGTTTCAGGGGGCCGAGGGGCCTACAATGAGCAGTTCTTC.